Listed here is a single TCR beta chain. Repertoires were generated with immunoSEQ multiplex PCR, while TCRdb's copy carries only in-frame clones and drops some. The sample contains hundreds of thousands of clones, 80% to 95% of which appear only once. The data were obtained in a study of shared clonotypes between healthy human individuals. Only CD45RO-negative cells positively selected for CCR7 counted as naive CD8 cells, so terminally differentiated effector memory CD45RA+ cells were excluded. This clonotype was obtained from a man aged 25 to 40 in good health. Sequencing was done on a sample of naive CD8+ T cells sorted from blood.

The CDR3 bases are TGTGCCAGTTGCGGGGAAAATTCTGGAAACACCATATATTTT. Its protein is CASCGENSGNTIYF. The chain recombines TRBV7-9 with TRBJ1-3; D uncertain. Trimming removed 9 bases at V and 1 base at J, with 13 bases between. The CDR3 length is 14 residues. CDR1 is SEHNR and CDR2 is FQNEAQ in the germline V gene (reference sequence).